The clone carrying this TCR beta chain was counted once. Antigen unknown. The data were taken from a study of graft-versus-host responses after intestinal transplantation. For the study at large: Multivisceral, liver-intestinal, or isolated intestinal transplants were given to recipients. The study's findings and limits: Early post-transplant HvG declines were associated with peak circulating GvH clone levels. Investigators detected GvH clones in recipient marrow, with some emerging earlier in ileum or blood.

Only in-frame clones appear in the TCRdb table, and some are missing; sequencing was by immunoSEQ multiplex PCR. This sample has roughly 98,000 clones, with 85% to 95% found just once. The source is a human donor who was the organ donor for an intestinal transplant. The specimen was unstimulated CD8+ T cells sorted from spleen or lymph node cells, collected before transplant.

CDR3 bases: TGTGCCAGCAGCGGACTAGCGCCGAGCTCCTACAATGAGCAGTTCTTC. Its protein is CASSGLAPSSYNEQFF. This chain links TRBV13 with TRBJ2-1, with TRBD2 identical over 9 bases. V lost 5 bases, J lost 0 bases, and 5 bases stayed unmatched. The CDR3 spans 16 residues. CDR1 is PRHDT, CDR2 FYEKMQ, per germline (reference sequence).